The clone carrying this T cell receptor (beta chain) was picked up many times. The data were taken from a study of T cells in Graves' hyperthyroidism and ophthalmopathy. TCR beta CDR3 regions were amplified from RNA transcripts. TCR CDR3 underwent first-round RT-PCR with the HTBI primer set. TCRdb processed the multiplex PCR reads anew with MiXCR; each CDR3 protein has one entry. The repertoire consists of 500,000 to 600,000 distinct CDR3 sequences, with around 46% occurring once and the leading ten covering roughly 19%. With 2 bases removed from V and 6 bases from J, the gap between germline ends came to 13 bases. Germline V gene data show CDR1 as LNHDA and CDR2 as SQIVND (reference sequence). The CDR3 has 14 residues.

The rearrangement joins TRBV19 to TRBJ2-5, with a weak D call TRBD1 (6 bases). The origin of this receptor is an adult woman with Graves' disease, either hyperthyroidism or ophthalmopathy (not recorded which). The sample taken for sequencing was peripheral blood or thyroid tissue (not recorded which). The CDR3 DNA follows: TGTGCCAGTAGTATAAAACAGGGTCGGAAGACCCAGTACTTC. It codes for CASSIKQGRKTQYF.